One sample yielded the 17 T cell receptor beta chains listed below, sequenced in a study of response to subunit inactivated influenza vaccine. Using its own MiXCR run on the RT-PCR reads, TCRdb lists one record per CDR3 protein. The data contain roughly 520,000 distinct CDR3 sequences, 25% of them seen just once; the ten biggest clones take up around 2%. The sample in question was CD4+ T cells sorted from PBMCs, obtained more than 4 days after vaccination. The receptors come from a man aged 50 to 59 who received an inactivated influenza vaccine.

This clonotype was seen a few times. V is TRBV14 and J is TRBJ1-1; D gene ambiguous. The germline gives CDR1 SGHDN, CDR2 FVKESK. The CDR3 sequence is 13 residues long. Trimming removed 0 bases at V and 4 bases at J, with 6 bases between. CDR3 sequence reads: CASSQDMGTEAFF. CDR3 bases: TGTGCCAGCAGCCAAGATATGGGCACTGAAGCTTTCTTT.

V usage is TRBV6-1 and J usage is TRBJ1-6, with D maybe TRBD1 (5 bases). Germline lookup yields CDR1 MNHNS and CDR2 SASEGT. The V end was cut by 6 bases, the J end by 5 bases, with 17 bases between. The CDR3 covers 16 residues. As DNA, the CDR3 is TGTGCCAGCAGCACCAGTTTTGGGGCCAATAATTCACCCCTCCACTTT. Encoded protein: CASSTSFGANNSPLHF.

The chain couples TRBV7-9 to TRBJ2-7; 7 bases align to TRBD2. V was clipped by 5 bases and J by 4 bases; unmatched bases: 11. CDR3 length: 15 residues. Germline V gene data show CDR1 as SEHNR and CDR2 as FQNEAQ (reference sequence). The CDR3 spells CASSRSGGRSYEQYF. The DNA for the CDR3 is TGTGCCAGCAGCCGATCCGGCGGGAGAAGTTACGAGCAGTACTTC.

The chain has TRBV7-2 and TRBJ2-3; D uncertain. CDR1 is SGHTA and CDR2 is FQGNSA in the germline V gene. There are 15 residues in the CDR3. V was shortened by 4 bases and J by 2 bases, with 13 bases between the two germline ends. The CDR3 bases are TGTGCCAGCAGCTCCCAATACCCGTTCACAGATACGCAGTATTTT. The encoded protein is CASSSQYPFTDTQYF.

In its sample, this clonotype was seen a few times. The chain is built from TRBV12-3 or TRBV12-4 and TRBJ2-1, with TRBD1 identical over 7 bases. J was trimmed by 6 bases and V by 7 bases; bases with no gene match: 6. CDR3 length: 13 amino acids. The CDR3 DNA reads TGTGCCAGCATCCTCACAGGGGCCAATGAGCAGTTCTTC. Protein product: CASILTGANEQFF.

The V and J genes are TRBV12-3 or TRBV12-4 and TRBJ2-5, with D possibly matching TRBD1 (5 bases). V lost 1 base and J lost 0, with 6 bases in between. The CDR3 totals 14 residues. CDR3 in DNA: TGTGCCAGCAGTTTAGGGACAAACCAAGAGACCCAGTACTTC. Translating it yields CASSLGTNQETQYF.

The rearrangement joins TRBV18 to TRBJ2-5, with D uncertain. Trimming took off 5 bases at V and 5 bases at J, with 9 bases between the two ends. CDR3 length: 12 amino acids. CDR1 and CDR2 (germline): KGHSH, LQKENI. The CDR3 region has the DNA TGTGCCAGCTCAGCTTCCTCGGAGACCCAGTACTTC. As protein: CASSASSETQYF. Using reference TRBV18 and TRBJ2-5 for the parts outside the CDR3, the full variable domain is NAGVMQNPRHLVRRRGQEARLRCSPMKGHSHVYWYRQLPEEGLKFMVYLQKENIIDESGMPKERFSAEFPKEGPSILRIQQVVRGDSAAYFCASSASSETQYFGPGTRLLVL.

This chain uses TRBV4-2 with TRBJ2-5; 9 nucleotides align to TRBD1. J gave up 3 bases and V 0 bases, and 8 bases lay outside the gene matches. Germline CDR1 reads LGHNA; CDR2 reads YNFKEQ. CDR3 length: 17 residues. The CDR3 here is CASSQDPQGAGKETQYF. For the CDR3, the DNA is TGTGCCAGCAGCCAAGACCCACAGGGGGCCGGTAAAGAGACCCAGTACTTC.

J is TRBJ2-7 and V is TRBV10-3, with D possibly TRBD2 on 5 matching bases. This CDR3 is 14 amino acids long. V shed 6 bases and J shed 4 bases, with 16 bases lying between them. The germline V gene encodes CDR1 ENHRY and CDR2 SYGVKD. The CDR3, as DNA: TGTGCCATCAGGGGTATGGAGGATCTATACGAGCAGTACTTC. Translating gives CAIRGMEDLYEQYF.

This CDR3 is CASSQDPRPPYEQYF. For the CDR3, the DNA is TGCGCCAGCAGCCAAGACCCCCGGCCACCCTACGAGCAGTACTTC. The chain joins TRBV4-3 to TRBJ2-7, with unresolved D. Germline V CDR1 and CDR2: LGHNA, YSLEER. V was shortened by 0 bases and J by 2 bases, with 11 bases between the two germline ends. CDR3 length: 15 residues.

V usage is TRBV15 and J usage is TRBJ1-1; D is uncertain. V gave up 9 bases and J gave up 4 bases, with 15 bases separating them. CDR3 size: 13 residues. Germline CDR1 is LNHNV and CDR2 is YYDKDF (reference sequence). The CDR3 DNA reads TGTGCCACTAAAAGGGTGATAGGCACTGAAGCTTTCTTT. It encodes CATKRVIGTEAFF.

A few counts support this clonotype. The V gene is TRBV5-1, the J gene TRBJ1-5, with 7 bases aligning to TRBD1. This CDR3 is 13 amino acids long. In germline, CDR1 is SGHRS, CDR2 YFSETQ. The V segment lost 2 bases and the J segment 7 bases; nucleotides outside the gene matches: 3. The CDR3 region has the DNA TGCGCCAGCAGCTTTCGACAGGGCCAGCCCCAGCATTTT. Translating gives CASSFRQGQPQHF.

This clonotype was recorded a few times. This chain joins TRBV5-1 and TRBJ2-1; TRBD2 matches at 10 bases. This CDR3 has 15 residues. CDR1 and CDR2 from the germline V gene are SGHRS and YFSETQ. Trimming at V came to 3 bases and at J to 2 bases, leaving 2 bases not matched to a gene. DNA of the CDR3: TGCGCCAGCAGCTCGGGACTAGCGCCCTACAATGAGCAGTTCTTC. Residues: CASSSGLAPYNEQFF.

The genes are TRBV20-1 and TRBJ2-5; D unresolved. CDR1 DFQATT and CDR2 SNEGSKA come from the germline V gene (reference sequence). This CDR3 is 14 amino acids long. V lost 3 bases and J 5 bases, leaving 16 bases between the germline ends. The CDR3 spells CSARDPLTRETQYF. DNA for the CDR3: TGCAGTGCTAGGGACCCCTTGACGCGGGAGACCCAGTACTTC.

This clonotype was counted at least ten times. The rearrangement uses TRBV10-1 and TRBJ2-7, with 9 bases that match TRBD2. This CDR3 is 18 amino acids long. Germline lookup yields CDR1 WNHNN and CDR2 SYGVQD (reference sequence). J was trimmed by 3 bases and V by 0 bases; bases with no gene match: 12. In DNA, the CDR3 is TGCGCCAGCAGTGAGTCGGTTAGCGGGGGCGCGTGGTTCTACGAGCAGTACTTC. It specifies CASSESVSGGAWFYEQYF.

The chain recombines TRBV5-1 with TRBJ2-5; D might be TRBD1 (6 bases). Trimming removed 0 bases from V and 2 bases from J, with 11 bases in between. Germline CDR1 reads SGHRS; CDR2 reads YFSETQ. The CDR3 is 15 amino acids. CDR3 sequence reads: CASSLEPGEQETQYF. The CDR3, as DNA: TGCGCCAGCAGCTTGGAGCCAGGGGAGCAAGAGACCCAGTACTTC.

This clonotype was recorded a few times. The CDR3, as DNA: TGCGCCAGCAGCTTGGGGCAAACCAACGAGCAGTACTTC. Translating it yields CASSLGQTNEQYF. The chain recombines TRBV5-1 with TRBJ2-7; D is unclear. The V gene lost 0 bases and the J gene lost 5 bases, with 9 bases spanning the gap. The CDR3 contains 13 residues. Germline-derived CDR1 and CDR2 are SGHRS and YFSETQ.